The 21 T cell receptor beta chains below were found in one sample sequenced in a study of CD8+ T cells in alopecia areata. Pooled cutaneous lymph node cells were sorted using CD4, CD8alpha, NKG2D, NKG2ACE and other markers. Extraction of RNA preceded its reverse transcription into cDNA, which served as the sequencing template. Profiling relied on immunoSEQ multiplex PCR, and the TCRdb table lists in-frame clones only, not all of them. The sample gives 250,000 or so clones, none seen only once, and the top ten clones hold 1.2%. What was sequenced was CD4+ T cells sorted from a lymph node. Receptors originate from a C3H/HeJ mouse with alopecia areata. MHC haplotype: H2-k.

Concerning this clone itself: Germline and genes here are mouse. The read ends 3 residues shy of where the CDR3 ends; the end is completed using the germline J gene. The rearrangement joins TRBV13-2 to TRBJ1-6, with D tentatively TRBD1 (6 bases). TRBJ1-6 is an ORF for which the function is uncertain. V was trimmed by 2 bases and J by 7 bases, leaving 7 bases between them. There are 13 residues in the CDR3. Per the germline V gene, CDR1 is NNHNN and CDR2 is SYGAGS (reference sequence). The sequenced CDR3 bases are TGTGCCAGCGGTGAGGACAGAAATTCGCCC. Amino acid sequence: CASGEDRNSP. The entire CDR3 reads CASGEDRNSPLYF.

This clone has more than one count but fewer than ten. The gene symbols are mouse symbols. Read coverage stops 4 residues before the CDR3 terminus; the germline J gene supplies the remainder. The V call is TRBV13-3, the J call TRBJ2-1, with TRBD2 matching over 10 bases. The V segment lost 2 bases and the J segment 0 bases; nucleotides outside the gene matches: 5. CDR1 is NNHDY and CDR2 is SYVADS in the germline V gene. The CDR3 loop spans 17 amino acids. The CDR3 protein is CASSERDWGYNYAEQFF. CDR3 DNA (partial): TGTGCCAGCAGTGAACGGGACTGGGGTTATAACTATGCT.

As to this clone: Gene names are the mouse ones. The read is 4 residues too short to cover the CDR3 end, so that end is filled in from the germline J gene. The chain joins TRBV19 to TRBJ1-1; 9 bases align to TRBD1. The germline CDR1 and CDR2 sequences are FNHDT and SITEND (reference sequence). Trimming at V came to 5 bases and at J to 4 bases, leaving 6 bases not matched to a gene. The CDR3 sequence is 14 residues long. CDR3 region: CASRSTGGSTEVFF. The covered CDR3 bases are TGTGCCAGCAGGTCAACAGGGGGCAGCACA. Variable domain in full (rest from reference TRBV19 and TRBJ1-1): GGIITQTPKFLIGQEGQKLTLKCQQNFNHDTMYWYRQDSGKGLRLIYYSITENDLQKGDLSEGYDASREKKSSFSLTVTSAQKNEMAVFLCASRSTGGSTEVFFGKGTRLTVV.

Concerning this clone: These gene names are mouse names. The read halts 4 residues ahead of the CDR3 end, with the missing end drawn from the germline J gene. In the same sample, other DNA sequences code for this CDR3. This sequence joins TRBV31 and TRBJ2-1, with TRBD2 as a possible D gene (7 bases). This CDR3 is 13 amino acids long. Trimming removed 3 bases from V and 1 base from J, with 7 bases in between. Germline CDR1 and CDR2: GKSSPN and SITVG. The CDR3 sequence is CAWRGGNYAEQFF. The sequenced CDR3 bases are TGTGCCTGGAGGGGGGGCAACTATGCT.

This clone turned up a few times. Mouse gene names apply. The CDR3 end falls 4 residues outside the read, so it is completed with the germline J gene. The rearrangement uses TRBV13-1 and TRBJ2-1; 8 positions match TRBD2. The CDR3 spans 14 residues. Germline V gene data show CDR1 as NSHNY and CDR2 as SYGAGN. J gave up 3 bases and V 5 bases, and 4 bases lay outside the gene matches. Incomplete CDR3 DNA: TGTGCCAGCAGGCCTGGGGGGCTCTATGCT. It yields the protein CASRPGGLYA. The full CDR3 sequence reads CASRPGGLYAEQFF.

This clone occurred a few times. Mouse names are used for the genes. Partial CDR3 DNA: TGTGCCAGCAGCCACGGACAGAACCAAGAC. Translated, it gives CASSHGQNQD. The full CDR3 is CASSHGQNQDTQYF. This chain links TRBV5 with TRBJ2-5; the D gene is possibly TRBD1 (6 bases). The read is 4 residues too short to cover the CDR3 end, so that end is filled in from the germline J gene. The germline V and J ends were trimmed by 3 bases and 0 bases, with 7 bases remaining between them. The CDR3 is 14 residues long. CDR1 and CDR2 (germline): LGHNA, YNLKQL (reference sequence).

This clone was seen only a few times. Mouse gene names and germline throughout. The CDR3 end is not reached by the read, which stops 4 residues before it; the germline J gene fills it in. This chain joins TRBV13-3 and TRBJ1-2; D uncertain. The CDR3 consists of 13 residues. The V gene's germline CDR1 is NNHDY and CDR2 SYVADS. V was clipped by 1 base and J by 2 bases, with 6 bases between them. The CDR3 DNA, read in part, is TGTGCCAGCAGTGATCACAGCAACTCC. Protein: CASSDHSNS. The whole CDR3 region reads CASSDHSNSDYTF.

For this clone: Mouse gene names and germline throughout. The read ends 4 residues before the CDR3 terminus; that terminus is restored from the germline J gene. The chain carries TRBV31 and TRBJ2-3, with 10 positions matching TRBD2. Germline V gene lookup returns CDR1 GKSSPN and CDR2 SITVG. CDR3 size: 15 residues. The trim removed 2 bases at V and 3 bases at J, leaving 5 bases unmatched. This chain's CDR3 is CAWSSKGLGAETLYF. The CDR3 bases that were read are TGTGCCTGGAGTTCAAAGGGACTGGGGGCAGAA.

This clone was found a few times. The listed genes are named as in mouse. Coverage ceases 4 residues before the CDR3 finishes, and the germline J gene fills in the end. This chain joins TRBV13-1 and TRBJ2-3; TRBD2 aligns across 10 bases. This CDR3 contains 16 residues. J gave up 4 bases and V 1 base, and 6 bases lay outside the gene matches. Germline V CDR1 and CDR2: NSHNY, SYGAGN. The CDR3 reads CASSDSGGASTETLYF. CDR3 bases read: TGTGCCAGCAGTGATTCTGGGGGGGCGAGTACAGAA.

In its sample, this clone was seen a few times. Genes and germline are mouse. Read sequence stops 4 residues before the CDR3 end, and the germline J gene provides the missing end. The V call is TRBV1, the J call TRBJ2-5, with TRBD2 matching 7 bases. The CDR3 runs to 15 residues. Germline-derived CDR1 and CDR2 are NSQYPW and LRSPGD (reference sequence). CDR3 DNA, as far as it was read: TGCACCTGCAGTGCAGATCCCTGGGGGAAAGAC. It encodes CTCSADPWGKD. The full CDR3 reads CTCSADPWGKDTQYF.

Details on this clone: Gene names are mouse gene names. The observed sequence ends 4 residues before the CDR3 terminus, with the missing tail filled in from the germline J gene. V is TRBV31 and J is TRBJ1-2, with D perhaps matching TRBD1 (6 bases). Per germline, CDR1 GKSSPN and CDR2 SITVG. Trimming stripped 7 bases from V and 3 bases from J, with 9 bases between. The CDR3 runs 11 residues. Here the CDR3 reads CASSGDSDYTF. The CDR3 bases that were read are TGTGCCTCCTCAGGGGACTCC. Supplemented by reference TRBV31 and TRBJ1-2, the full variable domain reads AQTIHQWPVAEIKAVGSPLSLGCTIKGKSSPNLYWYWQATGGTLQQLFYSITVGQVESVVQLNLSASRPKDDQFILSTEKLLLSHSGFYLCASSGDSDYTFGSGTRLLVI.

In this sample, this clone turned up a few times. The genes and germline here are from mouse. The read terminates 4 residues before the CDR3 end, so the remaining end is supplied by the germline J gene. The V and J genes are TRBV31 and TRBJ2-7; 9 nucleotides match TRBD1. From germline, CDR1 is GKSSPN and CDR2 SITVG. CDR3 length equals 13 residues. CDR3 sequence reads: CAWRGTGRDEQYF. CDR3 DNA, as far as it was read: TGTGCCTGGAGGGGGACAGGGAGAGAT.

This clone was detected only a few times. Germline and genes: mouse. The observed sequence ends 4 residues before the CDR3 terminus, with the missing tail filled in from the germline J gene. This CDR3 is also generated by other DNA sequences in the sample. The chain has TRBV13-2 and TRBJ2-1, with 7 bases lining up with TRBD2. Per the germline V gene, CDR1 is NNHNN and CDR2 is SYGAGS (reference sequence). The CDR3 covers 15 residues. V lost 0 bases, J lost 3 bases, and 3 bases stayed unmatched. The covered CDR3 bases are TGTGCCAGCGGTGATGCTGCTGGGGGCTATGCT. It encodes CASGDAAGGYA. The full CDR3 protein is CASGDAAGGYAEQFF.

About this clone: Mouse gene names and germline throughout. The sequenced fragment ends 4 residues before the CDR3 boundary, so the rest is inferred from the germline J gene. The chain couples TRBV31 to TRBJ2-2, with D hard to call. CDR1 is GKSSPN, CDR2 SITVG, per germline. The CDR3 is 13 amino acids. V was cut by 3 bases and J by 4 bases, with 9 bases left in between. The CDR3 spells CAWSLSPTGQLYF. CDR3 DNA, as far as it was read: TGTGCCTGGAGCCTCTCCCCCACCGGG. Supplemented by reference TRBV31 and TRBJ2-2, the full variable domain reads AQTIHQWPVAEIKAVGSPLSLGCTIKGKSSPNLYWYWQATGGTLQQLFYSITVGQVESVVQLNLSASRPKDDQFILSTEKLLLSHSGFYLCAWSLSPTGQLYFGEGSKLTVL.

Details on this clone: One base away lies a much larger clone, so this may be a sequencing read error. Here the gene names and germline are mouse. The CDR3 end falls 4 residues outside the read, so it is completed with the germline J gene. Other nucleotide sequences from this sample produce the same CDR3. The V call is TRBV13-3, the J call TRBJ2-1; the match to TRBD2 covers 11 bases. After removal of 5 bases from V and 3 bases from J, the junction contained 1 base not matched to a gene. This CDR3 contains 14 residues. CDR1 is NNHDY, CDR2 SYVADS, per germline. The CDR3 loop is CASRGTGGYAEQFF. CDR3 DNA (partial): TGTGCCAGCAGAGGGACTGGGGGCTATGCT.

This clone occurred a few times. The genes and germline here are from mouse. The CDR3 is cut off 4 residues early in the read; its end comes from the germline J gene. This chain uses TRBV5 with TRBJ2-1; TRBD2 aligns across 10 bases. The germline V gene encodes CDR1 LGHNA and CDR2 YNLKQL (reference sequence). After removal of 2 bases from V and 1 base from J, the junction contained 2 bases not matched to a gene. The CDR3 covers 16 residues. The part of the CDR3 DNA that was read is TGTGCCAGCAGCCAAATGGACTGGGGGAACTATGCT. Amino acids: CASSQMDWGNYA. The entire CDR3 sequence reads CASSQMDWGNYAEQFF.

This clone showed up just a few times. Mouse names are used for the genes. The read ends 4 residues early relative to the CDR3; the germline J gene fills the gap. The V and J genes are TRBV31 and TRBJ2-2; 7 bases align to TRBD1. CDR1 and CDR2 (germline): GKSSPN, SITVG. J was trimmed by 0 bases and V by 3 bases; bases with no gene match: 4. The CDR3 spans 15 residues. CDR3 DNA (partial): TGTGCCTGGAGCCAAGGGACAGCAAACACCGGG. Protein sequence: CAWSQGTANTG. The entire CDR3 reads CAWSQGTANTGQLYF.

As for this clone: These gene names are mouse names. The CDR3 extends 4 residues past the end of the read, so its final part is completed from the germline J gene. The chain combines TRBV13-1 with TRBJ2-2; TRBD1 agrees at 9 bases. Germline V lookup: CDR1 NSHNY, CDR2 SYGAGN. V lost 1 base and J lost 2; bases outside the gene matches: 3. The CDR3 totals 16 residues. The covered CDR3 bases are TGTGCCAGCAGTGATACTGGGACAGGGAACACCGGG. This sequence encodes CASSDTGTGNTG. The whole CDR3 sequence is CASSDTGTGNTGQLYF.

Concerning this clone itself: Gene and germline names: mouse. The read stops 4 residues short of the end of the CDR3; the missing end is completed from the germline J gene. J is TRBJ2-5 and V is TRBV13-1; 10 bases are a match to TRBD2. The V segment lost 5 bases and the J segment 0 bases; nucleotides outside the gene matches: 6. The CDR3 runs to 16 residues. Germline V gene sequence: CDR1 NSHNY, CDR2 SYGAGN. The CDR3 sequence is CASRDWGRLNQDTQYF. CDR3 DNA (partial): TGTGCCAGCAGGGACTGGGGGCGTCTTAACCAAGAC.

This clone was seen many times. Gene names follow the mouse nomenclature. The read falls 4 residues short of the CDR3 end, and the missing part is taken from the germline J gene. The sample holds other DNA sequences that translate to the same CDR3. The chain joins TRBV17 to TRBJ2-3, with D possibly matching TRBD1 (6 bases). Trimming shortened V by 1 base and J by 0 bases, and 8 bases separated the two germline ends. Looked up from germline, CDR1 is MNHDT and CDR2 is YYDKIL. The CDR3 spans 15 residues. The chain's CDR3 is CASSRGTDSAETLYF. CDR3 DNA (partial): TGTGCTAGCAGTAGAGGGACAGATAGTGCAGAA.

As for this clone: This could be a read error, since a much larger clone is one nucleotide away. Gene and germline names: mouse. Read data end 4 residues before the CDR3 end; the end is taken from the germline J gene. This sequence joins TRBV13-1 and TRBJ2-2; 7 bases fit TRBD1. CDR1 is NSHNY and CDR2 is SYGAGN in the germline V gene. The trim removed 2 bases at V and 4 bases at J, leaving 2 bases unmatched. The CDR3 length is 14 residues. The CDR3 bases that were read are TGTGCCAGCAGTGAGACAGGGATCACCGGG. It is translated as CASSETGITG. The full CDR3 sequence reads CASSETGITGQLYF.